This T cell receptor (beta chain) came from a study of T-cell reconstitution after alpha-beta-depleted transplantation in children. Study-level findings and limits: At day 60, the high TCRbeta diversity found in some patients originated from recipient T cells and thymic progenitors that had survived. T-cell numbers and diversity one year post-transplant derived largely from freshly generated T cells.

Library preparation (for TCRbeta) was performed with unique molecular identifiers. TCRdb redid the calling of the PCR reads with MiXCR, one entry per CDR3 protein. The repertoire holds 600,000 to 800,000 distinct CDR3 sequences, with about an eighth as singletons. Ten or more counts support this clonotype. Its antigen is unidentified. Germline CDR1 is DFQATT and CDR2 is SNEGSKA (reference sequence). Trimming removed 1 base from V and 2 bases from J, with 15 bases in between. The CDR3 loop spans 15 amino acids. The material sequenced was PBMCs, taken before TCRalphabeta/CD19-depleted stem cell transplant. The sequence derives from a girl under 10 years old with congenital amegakaryocytic thrombocytopenia, due to receive a stem cell transplant. The rearrangement uses TRBV20-1 and TRBJ2-7; tentative D call: TRBD1 (5 bases). The CDR3 nucleotides are TGCAGTGCTAGAGGGAATTTCATACAGGCCTACGAGCAGTACTTC. The encoded protein is CSARGNFIQAYEQYF.